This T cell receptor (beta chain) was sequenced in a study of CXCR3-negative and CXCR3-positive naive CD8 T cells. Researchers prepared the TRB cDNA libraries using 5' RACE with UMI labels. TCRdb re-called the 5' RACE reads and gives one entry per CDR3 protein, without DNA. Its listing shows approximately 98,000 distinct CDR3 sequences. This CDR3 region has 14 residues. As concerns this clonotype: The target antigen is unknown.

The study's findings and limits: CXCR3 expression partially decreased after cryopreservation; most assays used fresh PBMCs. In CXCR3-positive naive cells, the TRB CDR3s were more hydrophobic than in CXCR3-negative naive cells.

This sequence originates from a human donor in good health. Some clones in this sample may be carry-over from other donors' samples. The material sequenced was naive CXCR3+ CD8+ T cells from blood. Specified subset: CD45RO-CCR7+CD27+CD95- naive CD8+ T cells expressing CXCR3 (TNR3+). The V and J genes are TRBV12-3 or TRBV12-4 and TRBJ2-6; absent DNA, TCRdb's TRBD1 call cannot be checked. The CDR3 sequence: CASSTGSGANVLTF.